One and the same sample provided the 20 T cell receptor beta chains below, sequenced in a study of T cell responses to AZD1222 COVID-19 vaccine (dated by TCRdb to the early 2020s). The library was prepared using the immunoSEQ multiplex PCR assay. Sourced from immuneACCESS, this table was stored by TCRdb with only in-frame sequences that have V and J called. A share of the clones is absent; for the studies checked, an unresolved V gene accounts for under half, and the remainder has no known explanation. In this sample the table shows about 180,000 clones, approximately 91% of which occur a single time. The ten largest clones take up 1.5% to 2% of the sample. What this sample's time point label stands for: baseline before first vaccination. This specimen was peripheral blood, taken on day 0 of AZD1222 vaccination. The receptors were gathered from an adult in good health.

CDR3: CASSIETGQGNTEAFF. The CDR3 DNA follows: TGTGCCAGTAGTATAGAAACGGGACAGGGGAACACTGAAGCTTTCTTT. The chain couples TRBV19 to TRBJ1-1; 9 bases map to TRBD1. J gave up 1 base and V 0 bases, and 3 bases lay outside the gene matches. CDR1 is LNHDA, CDR2 SQIVND, per germline (reference sequence). This CDR3 is 16 amino acids long.

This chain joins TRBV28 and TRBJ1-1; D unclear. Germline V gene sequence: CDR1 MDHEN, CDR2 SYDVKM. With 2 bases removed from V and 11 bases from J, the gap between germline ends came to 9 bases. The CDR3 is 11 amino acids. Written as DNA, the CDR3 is TGTGCCAGCAGTTTAAGGGCCGGGGCTTTCTTT. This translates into CASSLRAGAFF.

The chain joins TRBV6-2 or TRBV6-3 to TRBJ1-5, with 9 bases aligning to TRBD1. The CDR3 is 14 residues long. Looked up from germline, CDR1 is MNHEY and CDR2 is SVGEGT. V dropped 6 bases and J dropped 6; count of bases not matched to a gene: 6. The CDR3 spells CASSFGQGFQPQHF. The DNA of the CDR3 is TGTGCCAGCAGCTTCGGACAGGGGTTTCAGCCCCAGCATTTT.

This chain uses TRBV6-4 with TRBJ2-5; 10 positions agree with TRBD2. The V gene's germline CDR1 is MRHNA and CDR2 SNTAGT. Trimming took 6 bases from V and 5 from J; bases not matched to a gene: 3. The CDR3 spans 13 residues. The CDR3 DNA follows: TGTGCCAGCAGCGTACTAGCGGGGGAGACCCAGTACTTC. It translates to CASSVLAGETQYF.

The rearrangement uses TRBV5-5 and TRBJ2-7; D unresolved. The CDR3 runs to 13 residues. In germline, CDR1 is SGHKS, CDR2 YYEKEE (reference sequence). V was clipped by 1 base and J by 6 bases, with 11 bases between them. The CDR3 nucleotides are TGTGCCAGCAGCTTGTCCGTGGGTTCCGAGCAGTACTTC. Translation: CASSLSVGSEQYF.

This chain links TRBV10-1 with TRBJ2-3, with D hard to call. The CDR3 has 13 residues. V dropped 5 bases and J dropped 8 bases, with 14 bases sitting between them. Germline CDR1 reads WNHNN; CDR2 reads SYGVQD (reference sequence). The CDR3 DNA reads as TGCGCCAGCAGTACGATTGATGGCGGTACGCAGTATTTT. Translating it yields CASSTIDGGTQYF.

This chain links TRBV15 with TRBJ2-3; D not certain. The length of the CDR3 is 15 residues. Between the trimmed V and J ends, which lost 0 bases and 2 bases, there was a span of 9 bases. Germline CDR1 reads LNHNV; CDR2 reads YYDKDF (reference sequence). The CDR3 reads CATSRDLGFTDTQYF. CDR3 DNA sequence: TGTGCCACCAGCAGAGATCTGGGGTTCACAGATACGCAGTATTTT.

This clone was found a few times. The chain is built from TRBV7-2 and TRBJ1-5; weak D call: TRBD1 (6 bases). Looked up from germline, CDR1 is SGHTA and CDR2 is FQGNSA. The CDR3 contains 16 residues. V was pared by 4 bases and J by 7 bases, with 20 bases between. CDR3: CASSSNQGGGRQPQHF. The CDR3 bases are TGTGCCAGCAGCTCAAATCAAGGGGGGGGCAGGCAGCCCCAGCATTTT.

CDR3 in DNA: TGTGCCAGCAGCTTAGGGATCGGGAGCTACGAGCAGTACTTC. Translation gives CASSLGIGSYEQYF. This chain uses TRBV7-2 with TRBJ2-7, with a tentative D call TRBD2 (6 bases). Germline V gene lookup returns CDR1 SGHTA and CDR2 FQGNSA. Trimming shortened V by 1 base and J by 3 bases, and 10 bases separated the two germline ends. This CDR3 spans 14 amino acids.

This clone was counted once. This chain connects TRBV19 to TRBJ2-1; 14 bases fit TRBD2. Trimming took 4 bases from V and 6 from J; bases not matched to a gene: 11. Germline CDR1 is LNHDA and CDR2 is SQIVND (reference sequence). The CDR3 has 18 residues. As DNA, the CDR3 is TGTGCCAGTAGTAAGGGACTAGCGGGGGCTACAATGCGCAATGAGCAGTTCTTC. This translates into CASSKGLAGATMRNEQFF.

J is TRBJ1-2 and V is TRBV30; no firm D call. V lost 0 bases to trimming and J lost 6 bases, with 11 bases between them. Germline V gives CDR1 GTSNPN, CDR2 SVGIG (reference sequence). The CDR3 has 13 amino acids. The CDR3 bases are TGTGCCTGGAGTGTCGGTGGAGACAATGGCTACACCTTC. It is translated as CAWSVGGDNGYTF.

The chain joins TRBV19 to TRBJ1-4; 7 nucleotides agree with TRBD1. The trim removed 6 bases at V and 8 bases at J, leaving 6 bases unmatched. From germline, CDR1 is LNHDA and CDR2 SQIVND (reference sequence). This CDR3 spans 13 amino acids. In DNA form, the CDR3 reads TGTGCCAGTAGCCGCCAGGGGGAGGAAAAACTGTTTTTT. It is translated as CASSRQGEEKLFF. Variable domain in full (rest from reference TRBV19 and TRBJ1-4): DGGITQSPKYLFRKEGQNVTLSCEQNLNHDAMYWYRQDPGQGLRLIYYSQIVNDFQKGDIAEGYSVSREKKESFPLTVTSAQKNPTAFYLCASSRQGEEKLFFGSGTQLSVL.

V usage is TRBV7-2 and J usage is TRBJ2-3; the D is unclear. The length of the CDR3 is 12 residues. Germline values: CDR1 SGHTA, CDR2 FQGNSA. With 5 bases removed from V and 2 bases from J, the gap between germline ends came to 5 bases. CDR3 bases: TGTGCCAGCAGCACCCACACAGATACGCAGTATTTT. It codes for CASSTHTDTQYF.

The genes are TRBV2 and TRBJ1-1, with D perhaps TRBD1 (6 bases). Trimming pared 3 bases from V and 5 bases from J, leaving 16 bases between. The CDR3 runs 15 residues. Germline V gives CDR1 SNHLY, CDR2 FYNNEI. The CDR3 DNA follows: TGTGCCAGCAGTGATCCGGGGGCGGATTGGACTGAAGCTTTCTTT. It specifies CASSDPGADWTEAFF.

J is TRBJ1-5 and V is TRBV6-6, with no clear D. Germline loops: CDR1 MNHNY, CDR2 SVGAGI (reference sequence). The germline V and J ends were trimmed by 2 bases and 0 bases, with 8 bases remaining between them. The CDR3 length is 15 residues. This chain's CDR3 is CASSYGAYSNQPQHF. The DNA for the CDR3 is TGTGCCAGCAGTTACGGCGCGTATAGCAATCAGCCCCAGCATTTT.

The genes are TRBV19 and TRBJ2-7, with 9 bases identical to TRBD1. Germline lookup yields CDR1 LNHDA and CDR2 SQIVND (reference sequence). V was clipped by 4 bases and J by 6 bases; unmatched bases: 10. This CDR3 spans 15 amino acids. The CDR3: CASSTTGGALGEQYF. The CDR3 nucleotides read TGTGCCAGTAGTACAACAGGGGGCGCATTAGGCGAGCAGTACTTC.

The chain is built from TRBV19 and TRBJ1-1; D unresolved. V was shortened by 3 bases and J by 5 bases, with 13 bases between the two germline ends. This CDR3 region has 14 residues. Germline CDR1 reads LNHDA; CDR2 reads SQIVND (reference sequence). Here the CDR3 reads CASSIEAAGTEAFF. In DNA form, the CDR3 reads TGTGCCAGTAGTATTGAAGCCGCGGGGACTGAAGCTTTCTTT.

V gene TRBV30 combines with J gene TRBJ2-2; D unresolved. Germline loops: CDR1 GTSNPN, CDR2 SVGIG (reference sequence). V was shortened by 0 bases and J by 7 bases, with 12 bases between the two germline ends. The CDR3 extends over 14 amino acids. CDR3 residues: CAWSVGRPVGELFF. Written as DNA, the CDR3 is TGTGCCTGGAGTGTAGGCAGACCGGTCGGGGAGCTGTTTTTT. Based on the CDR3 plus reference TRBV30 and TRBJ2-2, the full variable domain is SQTIHQWPATLVQPVGSPLSLECTVEGTSNPNLYWYRQAAGRGLQLLFYSVGIGQISSEVPQNLSASRPQDRQFILSSKKLLLSDSGFYLCAWSVGRPVGELFFGEGSRLTVL.

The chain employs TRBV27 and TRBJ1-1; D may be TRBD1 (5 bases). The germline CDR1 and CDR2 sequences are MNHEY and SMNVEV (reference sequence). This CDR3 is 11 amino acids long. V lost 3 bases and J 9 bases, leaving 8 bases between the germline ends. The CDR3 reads CASSFGTKAFF. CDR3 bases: TGTGCCAGCAGTTTTGGGACGAAAGCTTTCTTT.

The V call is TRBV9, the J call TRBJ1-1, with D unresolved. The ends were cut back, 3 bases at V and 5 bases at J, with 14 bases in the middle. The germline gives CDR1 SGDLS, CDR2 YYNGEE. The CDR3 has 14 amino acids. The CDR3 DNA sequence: TGTGCCAGCAGCGGTCTTAGGGTTGGGACTGAAGCTTTCTTT. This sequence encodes CASSGLRVGTEAFF.